These T cell receptor beta chains were read from a single sample in a study of tumour-infiltrating T cells in Burkitt lymphoma. Here immunoSEQ multiplex PCR was the method, and the copy in TCRdb shows in-frame clones only, minus some. The sample includes more than 40,000 clones, around 32% of them seen just once. Sequencing was done on a sample of tumor tissue. These receptors were taken from a human donor with Burkitt lymphoma. Each CDR3 is given with its conserved first and last residue. Fields, in order: clone size, J gene, D gene, V gene, CDR3 protein, CDR3 DNA. D genes are given only for firm matches. Not every row has a clone size; where given, it reads once, few, many or a size class.

NA	TRBJ2-3	NA	TRBV6-4	CASSDGGGTADTQYF	TGTGCCAGCAGTGATGGGGGCGGGACAGCAGATACGCAGTATTTT
few	TRBJ2-7	NA	TRBV5-5	CASTPEPSYEQYF	TGTGCCAGCACCCCTGAGCCTTCCTACGAGCAGTACTTC
NA	TRBJ2-2	NA	TRBV4-3	CASRNGNTGELFF	TGCGCCAGCAGGAACGGGAACACCGGGGAGCTGTTTTTT
NA	TRBJ2-3	NA	TRBV29-1	CSVGMGVGTDTQYF	TGCAGCGTTGGAATGGGGGTGGGCACAGATACGCAGTATTTT
NA	TRBJ2-6	TRBD1	TRBV5-5	CASSGTPGQILSGANVLTF	TGTGCCAGCAGCGGAACCCCGGGACAGATCCTCTCTGGGGCCAACGTCCTGACTTTC
few	TRBJ1-5	NA	TRBV7-2	CASSPMGQISNQPQHF	TGTGCCAGCAGCCCTATGGGACAAATTAGCAATCAGCCCCAGCATTTT
NA	TRBJ2-3	NA	TRBV7-9	CASSWGAADTQYF	TGTGCCAGCAGCTGGGGGGCGGCAGATACGCAGTATTTT
few	TRBJ2-5	TRBD1	TRBV7-7	CASSSSRTGTETQYF	TGTGCCAGCAGCTCCTCGCGGACAGGCACAGAGACCCAGTACTTC
few	TRBJ1-2	NA	TRBV4-3	CASSQVGQGLKNANYGYTF	TGCGCCAGCAGCCAAGTGGGTCAGGGACTAAAAAATGCTAACTATGGCTACACCTTC
NA	TRBJ1-5	NA	TRBV6-1	CASRVRSGRNQPQHF	TGTGCCAGCAGAGTTAGGAGCGGACGCAATCAGCCCCAGCATTTT
few	TRBJ1-2	NA	TRBV7-2	CASSPDGSYGYTF	TGTGCCAGCAGCCCCGACGGGAGCTATGGCTACACCTTC
NA	TRBJ1-6	NA	TRBV4-2	CASSQESTEVSPLHF	TGTGCCAGCAGCCAAGAATCAACAGAAGTTTCACCCCTCCACTTT
NA	TRBJ2-5	NA	TRBV7-8	CASSQDTQETQYF	TGTGCCAGCAGCCAGGACACCCAAGAGACCCAGTACTTC
NA	TRBJ2-4	NA	TRBV5-1	CASSLGGQGSKNIQYF	TGCGCCAGCAGCTTGGGGGGTCAGGGGTCCAAAAACATTCAGTACTTC
few	TRBJ2-7	TRBD1	TRBV5-4	CASSPDRGNLLLYF	TGTGCCAGCAGCCCAGACAGGGGAAATTTATTATTGTACTTC
few	TRBJ2-7	TRBD1	TRBV28	CASSLPRGQSSYEQYF	TGTGCCAGCAGTTTACCCAGGGGACAGTCCTCCTACGAGCAGTACTTC
NA	TRBJ2-3	TRBD2	TRBV2	CASSVSSSGGSTDTQYF	TGTGCCAGCAGCGTCTCCTCTAGCGGGGGGAGCACAGATACGCAGTATTTT
NA	TRBJ1-1	NA	TRBV15	CATSTDRGGPEAFF	TGTGCCACCAGCACCGACCGGGGGGGGCCTGAAGCTTTCTTT
once	TRBJ2-7	TRBD2	TRBV10-3	CAISVGGGGASHEQYF	TGTGCCATCAGTGTAGGAGGCGGGGGGGCCTCCCACGAGCAGTACTTC
NA	TRBJ1-5	NA	TRBV2	CASSGQTSNQPQHF	TGTGCCAGCAGTGGCCAGACTAGCAATCAGCCCCAGCATTTT
NA	TRBJ1-1	NA	TRBV5-4	CASSSGTVGWNTEAFF	TGTGCCAGCAGCTCCGGGACGGTCGGGTGGAACACTGAAGCTTTCTTT
once	TRBJ1-3	NA	TRBV5-6	CASSLSPGAGNTIYF	TGTGCCAGCAGCTTGAGCCCGGGGGCGGGAAACACCATATATTTT
NA	TRBJ2-7	TRBD1	TRBV5-6	CASSRPVSGDRFYEQYF	TGTGCCAGCAGCCGTCCCGTTTCGGGGGACAGGTTCTACGAGCAGTACTTC
NA	TRBJ1-1	NA	TRBV20-1	CSAPKLGEAFF	TGCAGTGCCCCAAAGCTTGGGGAAGCTTTCTTT
few	TRBJ2-7	NA	TRBV15	CATSREGGGYEQYF	TGTGCCACCAGCAGAGAGGGAGGGGGATACGAGCAGTACTTC
few	TRBJ1-1	NA	TRBV18	CASTPWVNTEAFF	TGTGCCAGCACGCCTTGGGTGAACACTGAAGCTTTCTTT
NA	TRBJ2-2	NA	TRBV18	CASFGGGGELFF	TGTGCCAGTTTCGGAGGCGGCGGGGAGCTGTTTTTT
NA	TRBJ1-2	NA	TRBV30	CAWSQRTYGYTF	TGTGCCTGGAGCCAAAGGACCTATGGCTACACCTTC
medium-sized	TRBJ2-2	NA	TRBV4-3	CASSQRGNTGELFF	TGCGCCAGCAGCCAACGCGGCAACACCGGGGAGCTGTTTTTT
NA	TRBJ1-1	NA	TRBV5-1	CASSLEAVNTEAFF	TGCGCCAGCAGCTTGGAGGCAGTAAACACTGAAGCTTTCTTT
NA	TRBJ2-5	TRBD2	TRBV7-9	CASSSLGLAGEQETQYF	TGTGCCAGCAGCTCCCTTGGTCTGGCGGGGGAGCAAGAGACCCAGTACTTC
NA	TRBJ2-3	NA	TRBV13	CASSLGPRVIKHF	TGTGCCAGCAGCTTAGGCCCCCGTGTGATCAAGCATTTT
few	TRBJ1-2	TRBD1	TRBV18	CASSPGQGARGGYTF	TGTGCCAGCTCCCCCGGACAGGGGGCTAGAGGTGGCTACACCTTC
NA	TRBJ1-6	NA	TRBV19	CASSTPVHNSPLHF	TGTGCCAGTAGTACCCCGGTACATAATTCACCCCTCCACTTT
NA	TRBJ1-2	NA	TRBV7-2	CATSQGIVYTF	TGTGCCACCTCCCAGGGGATCGTCTACACCTTC
NA	TRBJ1-4	NA	TRBV20-1	CSVPNEKLFF	TGCAGTGTACCTAATGAAAAACTGTTTTTT
once	TRBJ2-7	TRBD1	TRBV5-1	CASSSSGGSLLDEQYF	TGCGCCAGCAGCTCCTCAGGGGGCTCACTCCTGGACGAGCAGTACTTC
few	TRBJ1-5	TRBD1	TRBV5-6	CASSRQGFGNQPQHF	TGTGCCAGCAGCCGACAGGGGTTCGGCAATCAGCCCCAGCATTTT
few	TRBJ1-2	NA	TRBV5-1	CASSYAPGQDYGYTF	TGCGCCAGCAGCTACGCCCCGGGACAAGACTATGGCTACACCTTC
NA	TRBJ2-7	TRBD1	TRBV6-1	CASSRPGQSSEQYF	TGTGCCAGCAGTCGACCGGGACAGTCCTCCGAGCAGTACTTC
NA	TRBJ1-1	NA	TRBV4-2	CASSHQGAGRMNTEAFF	TGTGCCAGCAGCCACCAAGGGGCAGGGAGGATGAACACTGAAGCTTTCTTT
NA	TRBJ2-2	TRBD1	TRBV4-1	CASSPGTGVITGELFF	TGCGCCAGCAGCCCCGGGACAGGGGTAATCACCGGGGAGCTGTTTTTT
NA	TRBJ1-5	NA	TRBV19	CASSRWGSQPQHF	TGTGCCAGTAGTAGGTGGGGGAGTCAGCCCCAGCATTTT
NA	TRBJ1-2	NA	TRBV29-1	CSVGQDGYTF	TGCAGCGTTGGCCAGGATGGCTACACCTTC
few	TRBJ2-1	TRBD2	TRBV5-1	CASSPQGSGGASSYNEQFF	TGCGCCAGCAGCCCCCAGGGGAGCGGGGGGGCTAGCTCCTACAATGAGCAGTTCTTC
NA	TRBJ2-7	NA	TRBV11-1	CASSFGRGAPMTVYEQYF	TGTGCCAGCAGCTTTGGTCGAGGGGCCCCAATGACCGTATACGAGCAGTACTTC
NA	TRBJ1-5	NA	TRBV18	CASSGFNGNQPQHF	TGTGCCAGCTCAGGGTTTAATGGCAATCAGCCCCAGCATTTT
NA	TRBJ2-5	TRBD2	TRBV2	CASNLNGGAETQYF	TGTGCCAGCAATCTGAACGGGGGGGCCGAGACCCAGTACTTC
NA	TRBJ2-3	TRBD1	TRBV4-3	CASSKRDRASTDTQYF	TGCGCCAGCAGCAAAAGAGACAGGGCCAGCACAGATACGCAGTATTTT